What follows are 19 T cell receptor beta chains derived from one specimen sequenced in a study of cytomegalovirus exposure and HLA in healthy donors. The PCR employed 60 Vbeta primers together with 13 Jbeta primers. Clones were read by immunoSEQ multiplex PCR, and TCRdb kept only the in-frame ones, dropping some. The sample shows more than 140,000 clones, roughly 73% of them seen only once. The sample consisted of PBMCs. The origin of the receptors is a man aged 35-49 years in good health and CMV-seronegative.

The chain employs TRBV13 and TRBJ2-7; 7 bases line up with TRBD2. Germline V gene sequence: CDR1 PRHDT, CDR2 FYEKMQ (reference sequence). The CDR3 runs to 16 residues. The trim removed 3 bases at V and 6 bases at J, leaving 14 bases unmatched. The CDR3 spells CASSLGRWGGRVEQYF. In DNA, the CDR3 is TGTGCCAGCAGCTTGGGACGGTGGGGGGGGAGAGTCGAGCAGTACTTC.

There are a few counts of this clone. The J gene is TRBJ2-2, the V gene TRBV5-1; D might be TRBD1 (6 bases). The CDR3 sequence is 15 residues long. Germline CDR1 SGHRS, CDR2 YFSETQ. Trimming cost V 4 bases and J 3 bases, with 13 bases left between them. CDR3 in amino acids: CASSRTAVYTGELFF. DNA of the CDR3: TGCGCCAGCAGCAGGACAGCAGTTTACACCGGGGAGCTGTTTTTT.

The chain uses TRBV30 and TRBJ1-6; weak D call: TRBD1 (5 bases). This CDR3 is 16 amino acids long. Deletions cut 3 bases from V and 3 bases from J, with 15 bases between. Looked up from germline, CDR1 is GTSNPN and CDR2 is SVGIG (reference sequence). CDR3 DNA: TGTGCCTGGAGGGGGCTCGAGGCAGGCTATAATTCACCCCTCCACTTT. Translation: CAWRGLEAGYNSPLHF. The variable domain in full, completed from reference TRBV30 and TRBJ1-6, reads SQTIHQWPATLVQPVGSPLSLECTVEGTSNPNLYWYRQAAGRGLQLLFYSVGIGQISSEVPQNLSASRPQDRQFILSSKKLLLSDSGFYLCAWRGLEAGYNSPLHFGNGTRLTVT.

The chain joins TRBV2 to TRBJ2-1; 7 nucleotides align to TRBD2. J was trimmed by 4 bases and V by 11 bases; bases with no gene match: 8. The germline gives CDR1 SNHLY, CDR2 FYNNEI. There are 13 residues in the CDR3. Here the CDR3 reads CAGASGYYNEQFF. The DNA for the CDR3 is TGTGCCGGAGCTAGCGGATATTACAATGAGCAGTTCTTC.

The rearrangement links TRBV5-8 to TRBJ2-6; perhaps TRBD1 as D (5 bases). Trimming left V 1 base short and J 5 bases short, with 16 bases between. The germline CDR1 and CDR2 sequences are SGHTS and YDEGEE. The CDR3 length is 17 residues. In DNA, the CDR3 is TGTGCCAGCAGCTTGAGGGCAGGGAAGGCTCGGGCCAACGTCCTGACTTTC. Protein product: CASSLRAGKARANVLTF.

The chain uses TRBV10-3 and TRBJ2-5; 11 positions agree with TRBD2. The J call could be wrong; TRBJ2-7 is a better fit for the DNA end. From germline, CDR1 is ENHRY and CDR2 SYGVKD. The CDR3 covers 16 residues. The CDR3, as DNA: TGTGCCATCAGTGAGTACTTAGCGGGGGGGTCATACGAGCAGTACTTC. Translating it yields CAISEYLAGGSYEQYF.

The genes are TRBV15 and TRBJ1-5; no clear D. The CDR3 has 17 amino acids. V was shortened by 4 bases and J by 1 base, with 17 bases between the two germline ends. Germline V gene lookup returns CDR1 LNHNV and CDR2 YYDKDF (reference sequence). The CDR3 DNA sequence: TGTGCCACCAGCACCTCGGAAGGCATCGGGAGCAATCAGCCCCAGCATTTT. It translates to CATSTSEGIGSNQPQHF.

The CDR3 nucleotides read TGTGCCAGCAGTTACTCAGATACGCAGTATTTT. Protein sequence: CASSYSDTQYF. The chain joins TRBV11-2 to TRBJ2-3; D is uncertain. The V end was cut by 6 bases, the J end by 4 bases, with 5 bases between. CDR3 length: 11 amino acids. Germline V gene sequence: CDR1 SGHAT, CDR2 FQNNGV.

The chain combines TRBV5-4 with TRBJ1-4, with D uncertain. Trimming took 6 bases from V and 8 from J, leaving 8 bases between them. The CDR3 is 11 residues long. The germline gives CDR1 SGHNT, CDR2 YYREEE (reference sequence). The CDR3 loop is CASISSEKLFF. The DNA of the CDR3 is TGTGCCAGCATTTCATCCGAAAAACTGTTTTTT. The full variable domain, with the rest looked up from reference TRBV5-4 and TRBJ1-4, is ETGVTQSPTHLIKTRGQQVTLRCSSQSGHNTVSWYQQALGQGPQFIFQYYREEENGRGNFPPRFSGLQFPNYSSELNVNALELDDSALYLCASISSEKLFFGSGTQLSVL.

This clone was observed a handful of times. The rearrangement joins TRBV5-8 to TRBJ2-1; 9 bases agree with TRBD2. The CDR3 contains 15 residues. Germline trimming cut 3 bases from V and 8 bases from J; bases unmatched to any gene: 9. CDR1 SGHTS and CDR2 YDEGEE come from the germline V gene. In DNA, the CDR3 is TGTGCCAGCAGCTCGCCGGGACTAGCAAAAGATGAGCAGTTCTTC. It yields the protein CASSSPGLAKDEQFF.

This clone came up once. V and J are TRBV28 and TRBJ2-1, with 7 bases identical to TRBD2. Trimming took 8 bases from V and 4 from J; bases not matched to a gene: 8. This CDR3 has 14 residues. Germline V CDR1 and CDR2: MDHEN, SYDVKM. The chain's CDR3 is CASLRGVPYNEQFF. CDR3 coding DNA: TGTGCCAGCCTCCGGGGGGTGCCTTACAATGAGCAGTTCTTC.

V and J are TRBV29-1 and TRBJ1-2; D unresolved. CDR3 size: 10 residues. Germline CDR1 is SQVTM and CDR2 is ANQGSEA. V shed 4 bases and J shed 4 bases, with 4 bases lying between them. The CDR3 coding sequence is TGCAGCGTTGTCGGCTATGGCTACACCTTC. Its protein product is CSVVGYGYTF.

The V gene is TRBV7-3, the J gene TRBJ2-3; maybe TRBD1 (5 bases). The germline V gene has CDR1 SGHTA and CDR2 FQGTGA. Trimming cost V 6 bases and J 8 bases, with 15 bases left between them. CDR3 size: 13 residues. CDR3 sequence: CASRDGAHATQYF. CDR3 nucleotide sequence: TGTGCCAGCAGGGATGGGGCCCACGCTACGCAGTATTTT.

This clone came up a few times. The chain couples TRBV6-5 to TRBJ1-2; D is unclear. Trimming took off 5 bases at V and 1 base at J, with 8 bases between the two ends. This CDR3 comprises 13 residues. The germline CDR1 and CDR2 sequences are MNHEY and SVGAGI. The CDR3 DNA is TGTGCCAGCAGTCTACTATATAACTATGGCTACACCTTC. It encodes CASSLLYNYGYTF.

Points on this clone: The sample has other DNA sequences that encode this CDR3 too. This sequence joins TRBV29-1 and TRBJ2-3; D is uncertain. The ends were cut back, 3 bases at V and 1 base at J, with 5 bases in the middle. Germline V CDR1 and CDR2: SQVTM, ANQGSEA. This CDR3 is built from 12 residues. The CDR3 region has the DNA TGCAGCGTTGACCGAGGCACAGATACGCAGTATTTT. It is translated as CSVDRGTDTQYF.

CDR3 residues: CASSQVEPGILAGANVLTF. The CDR3 bases are TGCGCCAGCAGCCAAGTAGAGCCAGGGATCCTGGCTGGGGCCAACGTCCTGACTTTC. J is TRBJ2-6 and V is TRBV4-1, with D perhaps TRBD1 (5 bases). V dropped 1 base and J dropped 2 bases, with 18 bases sitting between them. The CDR3 covers 19 residues. Germline V lookup: CDR1 MGHRA, CDR2 YSYEKL.

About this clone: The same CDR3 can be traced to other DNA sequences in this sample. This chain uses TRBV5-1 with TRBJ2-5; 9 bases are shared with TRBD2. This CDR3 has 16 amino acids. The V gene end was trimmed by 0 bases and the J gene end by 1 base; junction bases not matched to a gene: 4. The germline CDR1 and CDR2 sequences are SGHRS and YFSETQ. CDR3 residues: CASSLGTSGSQETQYF. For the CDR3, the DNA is TGCGCCAGCAGCTTGGGTACTAGCGGGTCCCAAGAGACCCAGTACTTC.

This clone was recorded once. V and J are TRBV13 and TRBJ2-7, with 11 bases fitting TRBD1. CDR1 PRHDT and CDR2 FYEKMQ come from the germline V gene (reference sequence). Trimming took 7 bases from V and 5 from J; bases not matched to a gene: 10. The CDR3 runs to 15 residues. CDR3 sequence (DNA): TGTGCCAGCAAGAACCGGGACAGGGGGGGGGACGAGCAGTACTTC. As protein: CASKNRDRGGDEQYF.

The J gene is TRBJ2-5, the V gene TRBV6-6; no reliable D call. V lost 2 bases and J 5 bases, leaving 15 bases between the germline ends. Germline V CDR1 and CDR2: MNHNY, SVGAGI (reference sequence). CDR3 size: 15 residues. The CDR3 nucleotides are TGTGCCAGCAGTTACCCGACGGGTCGCTGGGAGACCCAGTACTTC. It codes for CASSYPTGRWETQYF.